This record looks at one T cell receptor beta chain sequence and its context. This clonotype was detected many times. Its antigen is not yet known. No base quality information exists; no much larger clone differs at one position. The CDR3, from cysteine to phenylalanine, totals 16 residues. Kept here is only the CDR3 DNA, which spans 48 bases and is read in frame from base 1. Compared with germline, V lacks 0 bases and J lacks 3 bases; bases without a gene match: 4. Reading the germline V gene (reference sequence) gives CDR1 LNHNV and CDR2 YYDKDF. This specimen comes from a study of T cells in Graves' hyperthyroidism and ophthalmopathy (dated by TCRdb to about 2019). For the wider study: Peripheral blood was collected at initial diagnosis, before any treatment. TCR V-J signatures able to tell the groups apart were searched for in a discovery cohort of some 100 patients, of whom more than 40 had Graves' ophthalmopathy and around 56 had stable Graves' hyperthyroidism. Prospective prediction of ophthalmopathy was tested in an independent validation cohort consisting of some 19 hyperthyroidism patients and some 15 patients who later progressed to ophthalmopathy. The 85 to 100 discovery patients were randomly split 7:3 into training and test sets. In addition, the study compared T-cell repertoires in thyroid tissue and in blood from several Graves' hyperthyroidism patients. Once sampling was done, hyperthyroidism patients were given methimazole at a starting dose of 30 mg daily, whereas ophthalmopathy patients were given high-dose intravenous methylprednisolone. According to the paper, TCR Vbeta CDR3 sequencing was carried out on 120 to 150 peripheral blood samples, which came from over 40 ophthalmopathy, some 73 hyperthyroidism and roughly 17 progressor patients.

The TCR beta CDR3 regions were amplified from RNA transcripts. For the first round of RT-PCR on the TCR CDR3, the HTBI primer set was used together with the Qiagen OneStep RT-PCR kit. Libraries were constructed in a second round of multiplex PCR, after which size selection and purification were performed. Paired-end sequencing of the libraries was performed with 100 bp reads on an Illumina HiSeq2000. Per the authors' processing: SOAPnuke was used to process the raw data, with reads discarded if the reads contained adapters or uncalled bases, had a mean Phred below 15, or lacked an exact constant-primer or identifier match. COPE v1.2.5 was used to merge high-quality paired reads, and clonotypes were defined as unique nucleotide sequences. MiTCR v1.1 was used to align the clonotypes against IMGT TRBV, TRBD and TRBJ reference segments. The analysis was restricted to V-J combinations with a frequency above 0.0001, which together covered 99% to 99.2% of the repertoires. A TCS score was defined as the ratio of F50 (clonal expansion) to E x V (chaos), with BLOSUM62-based TCRdist applied between CDR3 peptides within each V-J. Welch's t-statistics and random forest reduced just over 500 V-J features to about 13, which were used in a naive Bayes classifier (R e1071). The Morisita-Horn index was used to measure how similar the thyroid and blood repertoires were. The public sequencing data were trimmed at Q25 with fastp and processed into clonotypes with MiXCR by TCRdb, which kept only in-frame beta chains. Merged by CDR3 protein, the rows form single entries marked with the most common genes and DNA. Here the V and J calls rest on TCRdb's processing, not on the authors' analysis. This sample holds fewer than 650,000 distinct CDR3 sequences; over 12% were observed only once. The ten largest account for around 4% of the sample.

Paper-wide results and their limitations: Most expanded thyroid clonotypes (frequency above 0.001) were also found in blood, which suggests that blood repertoires may mirror thyroid immune responses. A model built on a 13 V-J signature distinguished ophthalmopathy from stable hyperthyroidism, reaching around 88% sensitivity and under 84% specificity in cross-validation and 80%/75% in testing. During validation, the model predicted progression to ophthalmopathy a median of about 6.5 months ahead of onset, with around 70% sensitivity and less than 85% specificity. Sample size was not statistically predetermined, and blinding of investigators to group allocation was not performed.

Moderately to severely active disease, a Clinical Activity Score of at least 3, a NOSPECS grade of at least 4, and a duration under 3 months were present in ophthalmopathy patients. Exclusion was applied to patients with uncontrolled infections, other autoimmune diseases, pregnancy or lactation. Diagnoses were established on the basis of clinical symptoms, serum thyroxine and TRAb, thyroid ultrasound, and orbital computed tomography. PBMCs were separated from under 12 ml of fresh peripheral blood using Ficoll-Paque density gradient centrifugation. Trizol reagent was used to extract total RNA, and RNA quality was then checked on an Agilent 2100 Bioanalyzer.

The chain is made from TRBV15 and TRBJ1-2; 10 middle bases align to TRBD1. This receptor was obtained from a middle-aged woman with Graves' ophthalmopathy. Sequenced input: blood. The DNA reads TGTGCCACCAGCAGAGATCCGACAGGGGGCTACTATGGCTACACCTTC. Protein translation: CATSRDPTGGYYGYTF.